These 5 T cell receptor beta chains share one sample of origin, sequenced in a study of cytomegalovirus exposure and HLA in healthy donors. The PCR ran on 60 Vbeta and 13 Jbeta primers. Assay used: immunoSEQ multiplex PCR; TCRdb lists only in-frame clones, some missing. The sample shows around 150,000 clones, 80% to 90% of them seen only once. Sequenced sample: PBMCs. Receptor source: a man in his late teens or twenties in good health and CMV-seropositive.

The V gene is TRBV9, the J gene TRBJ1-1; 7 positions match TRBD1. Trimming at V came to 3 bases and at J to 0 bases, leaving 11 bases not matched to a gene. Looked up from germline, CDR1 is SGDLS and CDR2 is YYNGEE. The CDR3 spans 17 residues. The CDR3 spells CASSGGRTGWMNTEAFF. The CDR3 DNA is TGTGCCAGCAGCGGGGGACGGACAGGCTGGATGAACACTGAAGCTTTCTTT. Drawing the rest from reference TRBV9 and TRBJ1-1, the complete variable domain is DSGVTQTPKHLITATGQRVTLRCSPRSGDLSVYWYQQSLDQGLQFLIQYYNGEERAKGNILERFSAQQFPDLHSELNLSSLELGDSALYFCASSGGRTGWMNTEAFFGQGTRLTVV.

CDR3 region: CASSLSSGGNTGELFF. CDR3 coding DNA: TGTGCCAGCAGCTTATCTAGCGGGGGTAACACCGGGGAGCTGTTTTTT. The J gene is TRBJ2-2, the V gene TRBV5-4; 10 bases match TRBD2. CDR3 length equals 16 residues. The germline CDR1 and CDR2 sequences are SGHNT and YYREEE (reference sequence). With 2 bases clipped from V and 2 bases from J, the junction kept 3 bases outside the gene matches.

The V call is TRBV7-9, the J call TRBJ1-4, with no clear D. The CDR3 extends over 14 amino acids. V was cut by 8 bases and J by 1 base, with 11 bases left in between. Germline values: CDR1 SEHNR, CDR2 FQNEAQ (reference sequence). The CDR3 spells CASGLGETNEKLFF. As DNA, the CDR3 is TGTGCCAGCGGCCTCGGGGAAACTAATGAAAAACTGTTTTTT.

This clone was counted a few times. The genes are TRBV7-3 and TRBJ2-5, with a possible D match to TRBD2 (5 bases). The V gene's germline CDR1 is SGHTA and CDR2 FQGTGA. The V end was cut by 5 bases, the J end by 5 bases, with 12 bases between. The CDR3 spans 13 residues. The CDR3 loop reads CASSNKPGETQYF. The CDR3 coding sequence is TGTGCCAGCAGCAATAAACCGGGGGAGACCCAGTACTTC.

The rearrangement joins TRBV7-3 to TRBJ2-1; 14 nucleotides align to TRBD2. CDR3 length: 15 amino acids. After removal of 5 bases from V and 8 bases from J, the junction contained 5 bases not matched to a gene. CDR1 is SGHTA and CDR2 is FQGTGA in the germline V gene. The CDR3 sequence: CASSVTSGGAYEQFF. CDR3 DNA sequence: TGTGCCAGCAGCGTGACTAGCGGGGGGGCTTATGAGCAGTTCTTC.